These 3 T cell receptor beta chains share one sample of origin, sequenced in a study of cytomegalovirus exposure and HLA in healthy donors. Here immunoSEQ multiplex PCR was the method, and the copy in TCRdb shows in-frame clones only, minus some. Of 150,000 or so clones listed, about 91% are singletons. What was sequenced was PBMCs. Receptors were obtained from a woman under 30 in good health and CMV-seropositive.

This clone is a singleton in its sample. The junction shows a germline mismatch at one end, possibly a read error. V is TRBV7-7 and J is TRBJ2-7, with TRBD1 matching over 8 bases. Germline loops: CDR1 SSHAT, CDR2 FNYEAQ (reference sequence). The CDR3 loop spans 15 amino acids. The CDR3 loop is CASSHGQGPAYEQYF. The CDR3 nucleotides read TGTGCTAGCAGCCATGGACAGGGCCCCGCCTACGAGCAGTACTTC. Combining the CDR3 with reference TRBV7-7 and TRBJ2-7 gives the whole variable domain GAGVSQSPRYKVTKRGQDVTLRCDPISSHATLYWYQQALGQGPEFLTYFNYEAQPDKSGLPSDRFSAERPEGSISTLTIQRTEQRDSAMYRCASSHGQGPAYEQYFGPGTRLTVT.

This clone was counted only a few times. CDR3 sequence reads: CASSSSRGDSGNTIYF. The CDR3 DNA follows: TGTGCCAGCAGCTCGTCCCGGGGGGATTCTGGAAACACCATATATTTT. The V gene is TRBV5-4, the J gene TRBJ1-3; perhaps TRBD1 as D (5 bases). CDR3 size: 16 residues. Germline V gives CDR1 SGHNT, CDR2 YYREEE (reference sequence). V lost 3 bases to trimming and J lost 1 base, with 14 bases between them.

Concerning this clone itself: Other DNA sequences from this sample encode an identical CDR3 as well. The rearrangement links TRBV7-9 to TRBJ2-7, with D possibly matching TRBD1 (6 bases). Trimming took 5 bases from V and 0 from J, leaving 8 bases between them. Germline CDR1 is SEHNR and CDR2 is FQNEAQ (reference sequence). The CDR3 has 13 amino acids. The CDR3 nucleotides are TGTGCCAGCAGCCCGGACAGCTCCTACGAGCAGTACTTC. Translating it yields CASSPDSSYEQYF.